This section outlines one T cell receptor beta chain sequence together with its context. The record originates from a study of blood T cell repertoires in COVID-19. Background on the study: Samples came from the United States, Italy and Spain, spanning acute and convalescent COVID-19. In each case, the material was cDNA or gDNA derived from T cells, B-cell-depleted T cells, or PBMCs.

V was pared by 3 bases and J by 8 bases, with 19 bases between. The CDR3 consists of 16 residues. The V gene's germline CDR1 is MDHEN and CDR2 SYDVKM. In the source study's methods: Amplified reference gene primers provided the basis for estimating nucleated cell counts. Sequencing was performed with immunoSEQ multiplex PCR; in TCRdb, only in-frame clones are kept and a portion is missing. V, J and clone size reflect that table, while D and trimming were determined from the DNA. This sample carries about 150,000 clones, roughly 89% of them seen once, and the ten largest clones take under 4.5%. Cohort placement rested on clinical history that participants reported themselves.

The chain is built from TRBV28 and TRBJ1-4, with D possibly being TRBD1 (6 bases). The source material was PBMCs or T cells enriched from blood (not recorded which). This sequence originates from a man aged 45-65 years who had recovered from COVID-19. The CDR3 bases are TGTGCCAGCAGTTTCCGCACAGGGAGAGCTCAGGAAAAACTGTTTTTT. It codes for CASSFRTGRAQEKLFF.